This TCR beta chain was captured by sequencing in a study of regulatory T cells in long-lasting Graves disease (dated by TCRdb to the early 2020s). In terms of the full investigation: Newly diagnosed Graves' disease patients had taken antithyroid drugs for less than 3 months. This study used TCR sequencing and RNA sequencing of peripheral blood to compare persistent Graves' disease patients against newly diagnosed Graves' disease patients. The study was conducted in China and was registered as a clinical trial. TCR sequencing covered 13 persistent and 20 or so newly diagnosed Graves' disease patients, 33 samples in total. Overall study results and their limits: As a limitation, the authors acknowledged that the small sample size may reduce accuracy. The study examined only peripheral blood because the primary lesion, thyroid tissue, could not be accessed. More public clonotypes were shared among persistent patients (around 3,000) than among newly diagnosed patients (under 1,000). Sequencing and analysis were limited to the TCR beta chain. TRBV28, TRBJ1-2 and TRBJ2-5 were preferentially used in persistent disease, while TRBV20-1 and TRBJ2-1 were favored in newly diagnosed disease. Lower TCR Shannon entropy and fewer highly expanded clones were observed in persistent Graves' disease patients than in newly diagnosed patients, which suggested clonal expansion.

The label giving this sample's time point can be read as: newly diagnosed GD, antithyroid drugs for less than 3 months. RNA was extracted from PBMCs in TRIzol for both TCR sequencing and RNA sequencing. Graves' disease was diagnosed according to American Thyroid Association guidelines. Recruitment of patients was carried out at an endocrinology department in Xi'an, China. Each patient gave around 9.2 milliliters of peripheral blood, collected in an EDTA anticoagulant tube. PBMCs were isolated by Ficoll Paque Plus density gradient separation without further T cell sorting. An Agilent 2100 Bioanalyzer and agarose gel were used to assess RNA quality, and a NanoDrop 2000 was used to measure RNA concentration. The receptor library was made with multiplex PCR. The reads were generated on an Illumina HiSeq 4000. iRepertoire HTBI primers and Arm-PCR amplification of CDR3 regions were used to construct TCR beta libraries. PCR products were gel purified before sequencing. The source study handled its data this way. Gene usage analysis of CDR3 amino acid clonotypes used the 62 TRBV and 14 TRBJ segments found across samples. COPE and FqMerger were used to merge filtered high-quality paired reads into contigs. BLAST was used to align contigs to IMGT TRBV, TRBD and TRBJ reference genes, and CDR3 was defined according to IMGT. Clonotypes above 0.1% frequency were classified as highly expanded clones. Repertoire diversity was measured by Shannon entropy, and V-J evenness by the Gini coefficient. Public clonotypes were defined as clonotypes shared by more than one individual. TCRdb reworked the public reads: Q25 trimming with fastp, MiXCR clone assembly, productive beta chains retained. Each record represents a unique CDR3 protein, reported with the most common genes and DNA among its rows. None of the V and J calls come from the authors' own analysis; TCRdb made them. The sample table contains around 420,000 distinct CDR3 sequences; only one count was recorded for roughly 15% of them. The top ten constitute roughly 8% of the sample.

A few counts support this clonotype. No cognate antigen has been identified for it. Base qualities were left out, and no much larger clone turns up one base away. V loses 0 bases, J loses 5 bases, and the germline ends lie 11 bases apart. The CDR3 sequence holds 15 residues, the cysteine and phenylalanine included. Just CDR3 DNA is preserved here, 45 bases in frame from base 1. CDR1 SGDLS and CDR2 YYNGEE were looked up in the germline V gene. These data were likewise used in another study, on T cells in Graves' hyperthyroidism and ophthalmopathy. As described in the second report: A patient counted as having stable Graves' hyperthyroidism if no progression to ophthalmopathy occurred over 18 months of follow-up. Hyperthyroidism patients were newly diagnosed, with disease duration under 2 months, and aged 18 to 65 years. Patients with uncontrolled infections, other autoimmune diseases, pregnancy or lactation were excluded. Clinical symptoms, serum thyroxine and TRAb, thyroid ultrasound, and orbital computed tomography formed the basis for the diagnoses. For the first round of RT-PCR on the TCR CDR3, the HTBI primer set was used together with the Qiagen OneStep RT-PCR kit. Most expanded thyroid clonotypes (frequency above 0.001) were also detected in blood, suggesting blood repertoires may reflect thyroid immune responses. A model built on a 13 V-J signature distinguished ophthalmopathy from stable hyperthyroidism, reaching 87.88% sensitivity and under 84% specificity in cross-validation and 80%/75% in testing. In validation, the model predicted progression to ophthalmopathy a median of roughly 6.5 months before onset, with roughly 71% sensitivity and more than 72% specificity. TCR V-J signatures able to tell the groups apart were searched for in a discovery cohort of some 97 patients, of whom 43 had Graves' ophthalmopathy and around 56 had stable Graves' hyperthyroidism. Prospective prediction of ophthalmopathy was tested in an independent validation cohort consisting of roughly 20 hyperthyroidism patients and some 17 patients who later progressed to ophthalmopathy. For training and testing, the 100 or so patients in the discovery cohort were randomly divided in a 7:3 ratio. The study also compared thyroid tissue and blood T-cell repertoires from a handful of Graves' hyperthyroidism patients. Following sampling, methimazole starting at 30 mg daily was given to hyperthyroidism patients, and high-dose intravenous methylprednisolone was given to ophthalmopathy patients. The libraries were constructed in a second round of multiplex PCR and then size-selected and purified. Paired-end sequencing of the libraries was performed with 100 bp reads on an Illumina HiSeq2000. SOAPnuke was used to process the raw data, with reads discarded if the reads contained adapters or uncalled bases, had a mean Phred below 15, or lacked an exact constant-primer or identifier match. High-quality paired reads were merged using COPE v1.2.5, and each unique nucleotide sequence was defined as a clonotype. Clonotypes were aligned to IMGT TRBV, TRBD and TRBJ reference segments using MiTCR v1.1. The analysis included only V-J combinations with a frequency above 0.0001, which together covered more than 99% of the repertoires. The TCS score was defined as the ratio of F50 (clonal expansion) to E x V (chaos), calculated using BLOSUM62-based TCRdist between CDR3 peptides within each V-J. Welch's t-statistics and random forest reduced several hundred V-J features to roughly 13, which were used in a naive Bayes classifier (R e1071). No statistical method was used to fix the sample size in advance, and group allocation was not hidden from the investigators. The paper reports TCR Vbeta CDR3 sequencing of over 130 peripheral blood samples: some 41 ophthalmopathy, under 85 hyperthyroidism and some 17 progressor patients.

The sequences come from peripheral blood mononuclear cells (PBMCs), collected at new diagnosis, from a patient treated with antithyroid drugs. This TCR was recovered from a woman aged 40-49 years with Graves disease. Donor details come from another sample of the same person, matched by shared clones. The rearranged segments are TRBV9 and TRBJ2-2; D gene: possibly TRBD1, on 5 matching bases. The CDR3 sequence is CASSVAGYSTGELFF. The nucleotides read TGTGCCAGCAGCGTAGCAGGGTATAGTACCGGGGAGCTGTTTTTT.